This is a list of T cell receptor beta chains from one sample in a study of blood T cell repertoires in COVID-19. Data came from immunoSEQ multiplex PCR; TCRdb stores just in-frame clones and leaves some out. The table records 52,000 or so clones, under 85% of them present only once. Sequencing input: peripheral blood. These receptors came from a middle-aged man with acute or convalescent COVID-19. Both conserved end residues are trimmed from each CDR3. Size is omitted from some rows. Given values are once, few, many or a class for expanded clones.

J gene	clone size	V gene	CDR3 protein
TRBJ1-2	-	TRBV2	ASSVSGTVLGGNYGYT
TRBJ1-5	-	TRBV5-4	ASSSGGGNQPQH
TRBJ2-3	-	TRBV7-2	ATGLAGGSADTQY
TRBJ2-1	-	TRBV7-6	ASSLGYLGIQGDEQF
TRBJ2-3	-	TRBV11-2	ASRAWENTDTQY
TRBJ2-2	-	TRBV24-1	ATRPGLAGPGELF
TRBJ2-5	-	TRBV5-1	ASSSSGAKETQY
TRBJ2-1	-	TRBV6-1	ASSEYRRIEQF
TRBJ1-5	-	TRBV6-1	ASSDVFVASYQPQH
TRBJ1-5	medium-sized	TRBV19	ASSNTGGSNQPQH
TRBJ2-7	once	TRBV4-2	ASSQEWAAYEQY
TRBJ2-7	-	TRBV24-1	ATSDRDYEQY
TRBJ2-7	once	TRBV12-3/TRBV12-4	ASSKGQGYEQY
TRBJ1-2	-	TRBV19	ASSIRGGQTNYGYT
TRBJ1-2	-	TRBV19	ASSIPPLTGVSYGYT
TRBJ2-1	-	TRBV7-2	ASSLKGGDEQF
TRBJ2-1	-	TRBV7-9	ASSLRRTSGSNEQF
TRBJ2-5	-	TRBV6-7	ASKGERENTETQY
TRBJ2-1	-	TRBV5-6	ASSKEYNEQF
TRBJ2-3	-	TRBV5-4	ASRPDRGTDTQY
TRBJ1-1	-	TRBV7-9	ASSFRNTEAF
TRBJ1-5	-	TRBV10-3	AISESTGGNQPQH
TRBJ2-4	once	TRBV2	ASSEREGIAKNIQY
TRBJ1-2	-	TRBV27	ASGFTGTGNT
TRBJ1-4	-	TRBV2	ASILRATTNEKLF
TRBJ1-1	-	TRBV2	ASSERDMNTEAF
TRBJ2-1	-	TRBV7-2	ASSPFSGGGNEQF